Below, 17 T cell receptor beta chains from the same sample are listed, as sequenced in a study of early T cells in non-severe SARS-CoV-2 infection. TCRdb ran MiXCR on the 5' RACE reads and lists one entry per CDR3 protein. The sample lists some 40,000 distinct CDR3 sequences, around 8% occurring once. The sequencing here drew on whole blood, taken at baseline. These receptors were obtained from an adult who was a healthcare worker with PCR-confirmed SARS-CoV-2 infection or an uninfected control (not recorded which).

This clonotype was detected ten times or more. The chain employs TRBV6-1 and TRBJ1-6; the match to TRBD1 covers 9 bases. CDR1 MNHNS and CDR2 SASEGT come from the germline V gene. This CDR3 is 13 amino acids long. Losses at the gene ends were 8 bases for V and 8 bases for J; bases not matched to a gene: 4. The CDR3 reads CASGTGSDSPLHF. The CDR3 DNA follows: TGTGCCAGCGGGACAGGGTCGGATTCACCCCTCCACTTT.

This clonotype was seen a handful of times. The CDR3 spells CAWSATGRRPEAFF. The CDR3 DNA reads TGTGCCTGGAGTGCCACAGGGAGGAGGCCTGAAGCTTTCTTT. This sequence joins TRBV30 and TRBJ1-1; TRBD1 might be the D (6 bases). The V gene's germline CDR1 is GTSNPN and CDR2 SVGIG (reference sequence). Deletions cut 1 base from V and 6 bases from J, with 15 bases between. The length of the CDR3 is 14 residues. Using reference TRBV30 and TRBJ1-1 for the parts outside the CDR3, the full variable domain is SQTIHQWPATLVQPVGSPLSLECTVEGTSNPNLYWYRQAAGRGLQLLFYSVGIGQISSEVPQNLSASRPQDRQFILSSKKLLLSDSGFYLCAWSATGRRPEAFFGQGTRLTVV.

In this sample, this clonotype turned up a few times. V is TRBV5-5 and J is TRBJ1-2; TRBD1 matches 7 bases. V was clipped by 4 bases and J by 5 bases; unmatched bases: 26. CDR3 length equals 20 residues. Germline CDR1 is SGHKS and CDR2 is YYEKEE (reference sequence). CDR3 protein: CASSRESTGTASPRVYGYTF. The CDR3 bases are TGTGCCAGCAGCCGGGAATCGACCGGGACAGCCTCACCAAGGGTATATGGCTACACCTTC. The variable domain in full, completed from reference TRBV5-5 and TRBJ1-2, reads DAGVTQSPTHLIKTRGQQVTLRCSPISGHKSVSWYQQVLGQGPQFIFQYYEKEERGRGNFPDRFSARQFPNYSSELNVNALLLGDSALYLCASSRESTGTASPRVYGYTFGSGTRLTVV.

In its sample, this clonotype was seen a few times. V and J are TRBV9 and TRBJ1-4; 7 bases fit TRBD1. CDR1 and CDR2 (germline): SGDLS, YYNGEE. The CDR3 length is 15 residues. After removal of 3 bases from V and 8 bases from J, the junction contained 10 bases not matched to a gene. The CDR3 protein is CASSAGTRQGEKLFF. As DNA, the CDR3 is TGTGCCAGCAGCGCAGGGACTCGACAGGGCGAAAAACTGTTTTTT.

This clonotype showed up many times. The chain recombines TRBV10-1 with TRBJ2-2, with D possibly TRBD1 on 5 matching bases. This CDR3 contains 15 residues. V lost 6 bases and J 1 base, leaving 12 bases between the germline ends. Germline V gene lookup returns CDR1 WNHNN and CDR2 SYGVQD (reference sequence). The CDR3 region has the DNA TGCGCCAGCAGCGACAGAGTGAAGAACACCGGGGAGCTGTTTTTT. It translates to CASSDRVKNTGELFF.

The table lists this clonotype with many counts. The chain has TRBV3-1 and TRBJ1-1, with D possibly being TRBD1 (5 bases). The ends were cut back, 4 bases at V and 3 bases at J, with 12 bases in the middle. The length of the CDR3 is 14 residues. The germline gives CDR1 LGHDT, CDR2 YNNKEL (reference sequence). Here the CDR3 reads CASSRRGGDTEAFF. The CDR3 DNA reads TGTGCCAGCAGCCGGCGGGGGGGTGACACTGAAGCTTTCTTT.

This clonotype was counted at least ten times. The chain links TRBV20-1 to TRBJ2-5; a possible D gene is TRBD1 (6 bases). CDR1 DFQATT and CDR2 SNEGSKA come from the germline V gene (reference sequence). The V gene lost 6 bases and the J gene lost 5 bases, with 16 bases spanning the gap. CDR3 length equals 13 residues. DNA for the CDR3: TGCAGTGCAATCACAGGGATCGGGGAGACCCAGTACTTC. It translates to CSAITGIGETQYF.

As regards this clonotype: A much larger clone is a single base away; this may be a read error. The chain recombines TRBV6-2 or TRBV6-3 with TRBJ1-4; the D gene is possibly TRBD1 (5 bases). The CDR3 consists of 16 residues. The germline V gene encodes CDR1 MNHEY and CDR2 SVGEGT. The CDR3 bases are TGTGCCAACAGTTCTTCCACAGGAGCAACTAATGAAAAACTGTTTTTT. The encoded protein is CANSSSTGATNEKLFF.

The table lists this clonotype with a few counts. The V and J genes are TRBV5-4 and TRBJ2-7; D unclear. The germline gives CDR1 SGHNT, CDR2 YYREEE (reference sequence). V lost 0 bases, J lost 7 bases, and 8 bases lay in between. The CDR3 covers 12 residues. The CDR3 DNA sequence: TGTGCCAGCAGCTTGGGGCCTCGGGAGCAGTACTTC. It specifies CASSLGPREQYF.

This clonotype has at least ten counts. V is TRBV18 and J is TRBJ2-7; a possible D gene is TRBD2 (5 bases). Germline CDR1 is KGHSH and CDR2 is LQKENI. This CDR3 has 13 amino acids. V was trimmed by 3 bases and J by 2 bases, leaving 8 bases between them. The chain's CDR3 is CASSPDGAYEQYF. CDR3 in DNA: TGTGCCAGCTCACCGGACGGGGCCTACGAGCAGTACTTC.

This clonotype was detected only a few times. The chain couples TRBV30 to TRBJ1-1; 8 nucleotides agree with TRBD1. The germline V gene encodes CDR1 GTSNPN and CDR2 SVGIG (reference sequence). This CDR3 contains 13 residues. The V and J ends lost 5 bases and 3 bases, in that order; junction bases with no gene match: 5. CDR3 region: CAWGETGDTEAFF. In DNA form, the CDR3 reads TGTGCCTGGGGGGAGACAGGGGACACTGAAGCTTTCTTT.

The V and J genes are TRBV19 and TRBJ1-2; TRBD1 might be the D (5 bases). The CDR3 totals 16 residues. V dropped 9 bases and J dropped 3 bases, with 23 bases sitting between them. Germline V gives CDR1 LNHDA, CDR2 SQIVND (reference sequence). CDR3 region: CASTPGPAVRDYGYTF. The CDR3 DNA reads as TGTGCCAGCACCCCGGGACCCGCTGTGAGAGACTATGGCTACACCTTC.

This clonotype was detected a few times. The V gene is TRBV7-9, the J gene TRBJ2-1; the D is unclear. V was trimmed by 5 bases and J by 6 bases, leaving 11 bases between them. This CDR3 spans 13 amino acids. Germline V gives CDR1 SEHNR, CDR2 FQNEAQ (reference sequence). The CDR3 loop is CASSLGLGNEQFF. CDR3 sequence (DNA): TGTGCCAGCAGCCTAGGGCTTGGCAATGAGCAGTTCTTC.

The chain uses TRBV5-5 and TRBJ2-5; D is unclear. The V end was cut by 2 bases, the J end by 3 bases, with 11 bases between. Germline V gene lookup returns CDR1 SGHKS and CDR2 YYEKEE (reference sequence). The CDR3 extends over 14 amino acids. The CDR3 nucleotides are TGTGCCAGCAGCTTTCTCCAGAGAGAAGAGACCCAGTACTTC. Its translation is CASSFLQREETQYF.

This clonotype has a count of ten or more. The chain employs TRBV5-1 and TRBJ2-1, with 11 bases identical to TRBD2. This CDR3 is 17 amino acids long. Germline lookup yields CDR1 SGHRS and CDR2 YFSETQ. V dropped 4 bases and J dropped 6; count of bases not matched to a gene: 12. The CDR3 DNA follows: TGCGCCAGCAGCCCCTCGCCTCTAGCGGGGGGTTCCAATGAGCAGTTCTTC. It specifies CASSPSPLAGGSNEQFF.

To note about this clonotype: A read error may account for a junction end that differs from germline. The genes are TRBV27 and TRBJ2-7; 7 positions match TRBD1. Germline V gives CDR1 MNHEY, CDR2 SMNVEV (reference sequence). The CDR3 has 15 amino acids. The CDR3 DNA is TGTGCCAGCAGTCCGACAGGGTATGCTTCCTCCGAGCAGTACTTC. Residues: CASSPTGYASSEQYF.

The V and J genes are TRBV4-1 and TRBJ2-2; 11 bases agree with TRBD2. The trim removed 0 bases at V and 5 bases at J, leaving 8 bases unmatched. The CDR3 loop spans 18 amino acids. Germline CDR1 is MGHRA and CDR2 is YSYEKL. The CDR3 is CASSQDLGLAGLTGELFF. The CDR3 DNA follows: TGCGCCAGCAGCCAAGATCTAGGACTAGCGGGTCTGACCGGGGAGCTGTTTTTT.